A selection of T cell receptor beta chains follows, all from one sample in a study of CD4+ T cells in melanoma. The repertoire was sequenced with immunoSEQ multiplex PCR; TCRdb's copy has only in-frame clones and lacks some. The data contain roughly 120,000 clones, roughly 90% of them seen just once; the ten biggest clones take up roughly 3.5%. Sequenced: peripheral blood. Receptors were obtained from a human donor with melanoma. Each CDR3 is given without its conserved first and last residue.

CDR3: ASSQQGTEAF
V: TRBV6-6

CDR3: ASSSSGTSRTDTQY
V: TRBV19

CDR3: ASSLGDRVYGYT
V: TRBV7-2

CDR3: ASQGSRGTGELF
V: TRBV19

CDR3: ASSLGPGGGNEQF
V: TRBV5-6

CDR3: ASSPQGNYGYT
V: TRBV19

CDR3: ASSESPRTGELF
V: TRBV2

CDR3: ASSIRPGGLEQY
V: TRBV19

CDR3: SVEARLGRAF
V: TRBV29-1

CDR3: ASSLDGNNNEQF
V: TRBV11-3

CDR3: ASSMSRTTDTQY
V: TRBV19

CDR3: ASSPGTVDSPLH
V: TRBV7-2

CDR3: ASRVDRVDEAF
V: TRBV2

CDR3: ASSPTSGPASEAF
V: TRBV2

CDR3: ASRGPGQGVDEQF
V: TRBV28

CDR3: ASSEDRRSYEQY
V: TRBV25-1

CDR3: ASSIWWTEAF
V: TRBV2

CDR3: ASSRTGPFGNQPQH
V: TRBV19

CDR3: ASSFSLAGAYEQY
V: TRBV11-2

CDR3: ASSSGRGTEAF
V: TRBV2

CDR3: ASSYSGTEAF
V: TRBV7-9

CDR3: ASSFQGEGANVLT
V: TRBV28